Presented here are 9 T cell receptor beta chains from one specimen sequenced in a study of cytomegalovirus exposure and HLA in healthy donors. It was with 60 Vbeta and 13 Jbeta primers that the PCR ran. TCRdb's copy holds only in-frame clones and misses some; the assay was immunoSEQ multiplex PCR. The sample lists under 200,000 clones, around 72% occurring once. Source material: PBMCs. These receptors were obtained from a woman aged 50 to 65 in good health and CMV-seropositive.

This clone was counted a single time. V gene TRBV30 combines with J gene TRBJ2-5, with 7 bases fitting TRBD1. J was trimmed by 0 bases and V by 0 bases; bases with no gene match: 1. The CDR3 contains 14 residues. The germline gives CDR1 GTSNPN, CDR2 SVGIG (reference sequence). The CDR3 spells CAWSVGQHQETQYF. CDR3 nucleotides: TGTGCCTGGAGTGTGGGACAGCACCAAGAGACCCAGTACTTC. The variable domain in full, completed from reference TRBV30 and TRBJ2-5, reads SQTIHQWPATLVQPVGSPLSLECTVEGTSNPNLYWYRQAAGRGLQLLFYSVGIGQISSEVPQNLSASRPQDRQFILSSKKLLLSDSGFYLCAWSVGQHQETQYFGPGTRLLVL.

The chain recombines TRBV11-3 with TRBJ2-2; tentatively, D is TRBD1 (6 bases). The CDR3 loop spans 15 amino acids. Germline V gives CDR1 SGHNT, CDR2 YENEEA. V was cut by 1 base and J by 4 bases, with 10 bases left in between. The CDR3 loop is CASSLAGVGTGELFF. The CDR3 DNA reads as TGTGCCAGCAGCTTAGCAGGGGTCGGCACCGGGGAGCTGTTTTTT.

The rearrangement links TRBV4-3 to TRBJ1-1; TRBD1 might be the D (6 bases). Germline assignment: CDR1 LGHNA and CDR2 YSLEER. The CDR3 length is 15 residues. Deletions cut 3 bases from V and 3 bases from J, with 14 bases between. This chain's CDR3 is CASSHTGTFDTEAFF. The DNA of the CDR3 is TGCGCCAGCAGCCACACCGGGACATTCGACACTGAAGCTTTCTTT.

The V call is TRBV5-1, the J call TRBJ2-3; 11 nucleotides align to TRBD2. Per the germline V gene, CDR1 is SGHRS and CDR2 is YFSETQ. V gave up 5 bases and J gave up 1 base; unmatched junction bases: 3. The CDR3 is made up of 15 amino acids. The CDR3 here is CASRLAGDGTDTQYF. The CDR3 DNA is TGCGCCAGCAGACTAGCGGGAGACGGCACAGATACGCAGTATTTT.

The chain combines TRBV5-1 with TRBJ1-2; tentative D call: TRBD1 (5 bases). The length of the CDR3 is 16 residues. Trimming removed 0 bases at V and 4 bases at J, with 16 bases between. CDR1 and CDR2 from the germline V gene are SGHRS and YFSETQ. As DNA, the CDR3 is TGCGCCAGCAGCTTGGGCCCGGAGGGGAATCTCTATGGCTACACCTTC. Translating gives CASSLGPEGNLYGYTF.

The V call is TRBV6-1, the J call TRBJ2-5; tentative D call: TRBD2 (5 bases). This CDR3 comprises 15 residues. Germline V gene sequence: CDR1 MNHNS, CDR2 SASEGT. Deletions cut 2 bases from V and 5 bases from J, with 15 bases between. CDR3 in amino acids: CASSERNDSGETQYF. CDR3 in DNA: TGTGCCAGCAGTGAAAGAAACGATTCGGGGGAGACCCAGTACTTC.

This clone was counted a single time. The gene calls are TRBV4-2 and TRBJ2-3; 10 nucleotides agree with TRBD2. This CDR3 contains 16 residues. CDR1 is LGHNA, CDR2 YNFKEQ, per germline. The ends lost 7 bases at V and 2 bases at J; junction bases unmatched: 9. CDR3 region: CASTYNGLADTDTQYF. CDR3 nucleotide sequence: TGTGCCAGCACCTACAATGGACTAGCGGACACAGATACGCAGTATTTT.

This chain connects TRBV18 to TRBJ1-4; D gene unclear. The germline V gene has CDR1 KGHSH and CDR2 LQKENI. Trimming took off 3 bases at V and 5 bases at J, with 4 bases between the two ends. The CDR3 is 12 amino acids. CDR3 amino acids: CASSPENEKLFF. CDR3 sequence (DNA): TGTGCCAGCTCACCGGAGAATGAAAAACTGTTTTTT.

The V gene is TRBV14, the J gene TRBJ1-1, with D tentatively TRBD1 (5 bases). Germline CDR1 is SGHDN and CDR2 is FVKESK. V dropped 3 bases and J dropped 2 bases, with 10 bases sitting between them. The CDR3 contains 14 residues. The CDR3 loop is CASSHQTGNTEAFF. DNA for the CDR3: TGTGCCAGCAGCCACCAAACAGGTAACACTGAAGCTTTCTTT.